The rows below give T cell receptor beta chains drawn from one sample of a study of blood T cell repertoires in COVID-19. Produced via immunoSEQ multiplex PCR; TCRdb's table is partial and in-frame only. The data hold over 100,000 clones, with around 86% observed a single time. Sample: peripheral blood. The receptors come from a man between 65 and 85 years old with acute or convalescent COVID-19. The CDR3 runs from the conserved cysteine through the conserved F or W. Each record gives: V gene, clone size, CDR3 protein. Rows may omit the clone size; those that give it use once, few, many or a size class.

V gene: TRBV7-8
clone size: .
CDR3 protein: CASSPGTGRGEAFF

V gene: TRBV9
clone size: .
CDR3 protein: CASSVYTDTQYF

V gene: TRBV3-1/TRBV3-2
clone size: .
CDR3 protein: CASRDRGKFSLGSPLHF

V gene: TRBV5-1
clone size: .
CDR3 protein: CASSREARNTEAFF

V gene: TRBV9
clone size: .
CDR3 protein: CASSVGGAGQPQHF

V gene: TRBV7-3
clone size: .
CDR3 protein: CASSLSSTGELFF

V gene: TRBV28
clone size: .
CDR3 protein: CASSLEGSYNEQFF

V gene: TRBV19
clone size: .
CDR3 protein: CASSIAGTNTEAFF

V gene: TRBV20-1
clone size: once
CDR3 protein: CSAIAEGYTF

V gene: TRBV5-1
clone size: few
CDR3 protein: CASSTRQQGKQETQYF

V gene: TRBV5-1
clone size: .
CDR3 protein: CASSSDRGDSPLHF

V gene: TRBV2
clone size: .
CDR3 protein: CASSGPGGNTIYF

V gene: TRBV30
clone size: few
CDR3 protein: CAWSVLGSSYEQYF

V gene: TRBV28
clone size: .
CDR3 protein: CASSPPRQGRWTEAFF

V gene: TRBV28
clone size: .
CDR3 protein: CASSFQNTEAFF

V gene: TRBV7-6
clone size: .
CDR3 protein: CASSLEVARTSGRDGTQYF

V gene: TRBV3-1/TRBV3-2
clone size: .
CDR3 protein: CASSLGQGRSGANVLTF

V gene: TRBV28
clone size: .
CDR3 protein: CASSSGTTNTGELFF

V gene: TRBV6-1
clone size: .
CDR3 protein: CASSEQGGTEAFF

V gene: TRBV9
clone size: once
CDR3 protein: CASSVSGLQGGELFF

V gene: TRBV9
clone size: .
CDR3 protein: CASSGPGTSGETQYF

V gene: TRBV4-1
clone size: .
CDR3 protein: CASSLRERRAGSGANVLTF

V gene: TRBV7-8
clone size: once
CDR3 protein: CASSARDFVGTEAFF

V gene: TRBV18
clone size: .
CDR3 protein: CASSGQDNQPQHF

V gene: TRBV5-4
clone size: .
CDR3 protein: CASARGGRQGMNTEAFF

V gene: TRBV9
clone size: .
CDR3 protein: CASSNTWNTEAFF

V gene: TRBV5-1
clone size: .
CDR3 protein: CASSLASLAGGFTGELFF

V gene: TRBV30
clone size: .
CDR3 protein: CAWNVWGGGETQYF

V gene: TRBV28
clone size: .
CDR3 protein: CASNPLGGARSYEQYF

V gene: TRBV2
clone size: .
CDR3 protein: CASPGDSSYNEQFF

V gene: TRBV6-1
clone size: few
CDR3 protein: CASSETMGYTF

V gene: TRBV7-3
clone size: .
CDR3 protein: CASSLGGGQGEEQYF

V gene: TRBV4-2
clone size: .
CDR3 protein: CASSPGQGRYEQYF

V gene: TRBV24-1
clone size: .
CDR3 protein: CATSGGRARGNQPQHF

V gene: TRBV6-5
clone size: .
CDR3 protein: CASTDRASTDTQYF

V gene: TRBV28
clone size: .
CDR3 protein: CASSLGGTSRYEQYF

V gene: TRBV3-1/TRBV3-2
clone size: .
CDR3 protein: CASRPSGTPNTEAFF

V gene: TRBV5-4
clone size: .
CDR3 protein: CASSFIRGASTDTQYF

V gene: TRBV11-2
clone size: .
CDR3 protein: CASSPRGGANTGELFF

V gene: TRBV5-1
clone size: few
CDR3 protein: CASSDWDRNYGYTF

V gene: TRBV30
clone size: .
CDR3 protein: CAWKQGSTNEKLFF

V gene: TRBV7-9
clone size: .
CDR3 protein: CASSLGDSRNSPLHF

V gene: TRBV7-6
clone size: .
CDR3 protein: CASSLASGRGKGELFF

V gene: TRBV25-1
clone size: .
CDR3 protein: CASSDHRGAYGYTF

V gene: TRBV28
clone size: .
CDR3 protein: CASSRPGAGANVLTF

V gene: TRBV6-5
clone size: .
CDR3 protein: CASSYSGGNTEAFF

V gene: TRBV5-1
clone size: .
CDR3 protein: CASSPTGGLWETQYF

V gene: TRBV5-1
clone size: .
CDR3 protein: CASSSGQGASSPLHF

V gene: TRBV5-1
clone size: once
CDR3 protein: CASSPPQGARTEAFF

V gene: TRBV5-1
clone size: .
CDR3 protein: CASSPLAGVGDTQYF

V gene: TRBV2
clone size: .
CDR3 protein: CATSISLGAPQPQHF

V gene: TRBV3-1/TRBV3-2
clone size: .
CDR3 protein: CASSRGLNTQYF

V gene: TRBV5-1
clone size: .
CDR3 protein: CASSFGGNTGELFF

V gene: TRBV21-1
clone size: .
CDR3 protein: CASSNFPGMGNEQFF

V gene: TRBV2
clone size: .
CDR3 protein: CASRMDSDTQYF